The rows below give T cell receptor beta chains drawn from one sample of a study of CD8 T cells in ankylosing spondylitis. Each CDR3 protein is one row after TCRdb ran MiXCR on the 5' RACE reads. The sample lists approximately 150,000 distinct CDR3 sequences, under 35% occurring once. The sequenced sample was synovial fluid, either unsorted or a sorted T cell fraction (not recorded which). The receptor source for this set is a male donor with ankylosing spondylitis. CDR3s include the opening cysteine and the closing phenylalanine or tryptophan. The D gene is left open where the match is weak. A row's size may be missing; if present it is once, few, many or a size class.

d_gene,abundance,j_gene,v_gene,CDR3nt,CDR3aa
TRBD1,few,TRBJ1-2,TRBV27,TGTGCCAGCAGTCAAGGACAGGGTATTGGTGGCTACACCTTC,CASSQGQGIGGYTF
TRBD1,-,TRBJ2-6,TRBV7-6,TGTGCCAGCAGCCCTTACCGAGGACAGGGGTATTCAGGGGCCAACGTCCTGACTTTC,CASSPYRGQGYSGANVLTF
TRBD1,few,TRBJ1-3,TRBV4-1,TGCGCCAGCAGCCAACTTATTCTCCGGACAGGCTCCTCTGGAAACACCATATATTTT,CASSQLILRTGSSGNTIYF
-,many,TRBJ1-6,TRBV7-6,TGTGCCAGCAGCTTAGGCGCGATTAATTCACCCCTCCACTTT,CASSLGAINSPLHF
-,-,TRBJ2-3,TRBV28,TGTGCCAGCGATACAGGTCCCTACGGGGATACGCAGTATTTT,CASDTGPYGDTQYF
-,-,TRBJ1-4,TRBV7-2,TGTGCCAGCAGCTCTTCCGCCGGGACAACTAATGAAAAACTGTTTTTT,CASSSSAGTTNEKLFF
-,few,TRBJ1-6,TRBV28,TGTGCCAGCAGACTAAACCTCCAGGGACCTAATTCACCCCTCCACTTT,CASRLNLQGPNSPLHF
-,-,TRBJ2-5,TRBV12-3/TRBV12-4,TGTGCCAGCAGTTTCCCGGGGCTAGTGACCCAGTACTTC,CASSFPGLVTQYF
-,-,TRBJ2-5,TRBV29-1,TGCAGCGTTGTAGCCCATCGGGGAGAGACCCAGTACTTC,CSVVAHRGETQYF
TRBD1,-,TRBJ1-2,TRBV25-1,TGTGCCAGCAGTGCCATCCCGGGGACAGGGCAGCCTTTTGGCTATGGCTACACCTTC,CASSAIPGTGQPFGYGYTF
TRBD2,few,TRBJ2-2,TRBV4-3,TGCGCCAGCAGCCAAGAACGGTCAGCGGGAGTAGACACCGGGGAGCTGTTTTTT,CASSQERSAGVDTGELFF
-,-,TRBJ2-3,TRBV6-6,TGTGCCAGCATGACGGCCACAGATACGCAGTATTTT,CASMTATDTQYF
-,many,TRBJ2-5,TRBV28,TGTGCCAGCAGTTTAACAAGGAGGGTCAGGGAAGAGACCCAGTACTTC,CASSLTRRVREETQYF
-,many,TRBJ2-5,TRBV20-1,TGCAGTGCTAGACTGTCTAGTCAGGGAGAGACCCAGTACTTC,CSARLSSQGETQYF
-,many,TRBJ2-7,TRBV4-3,TGCGCCAGCAGCCAAGGGCCGGCTAGTTCCTACGAGCAGTACTTC,CASSQGPASSYEQYF
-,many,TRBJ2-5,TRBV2,TGTGCCAGCAGCTCAGGGGCGCGAGAGACCCAGTACTTC,CASSSGARETQYF
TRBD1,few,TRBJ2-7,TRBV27,TGTGCCAGCAGCCCCGAGGGACAGGGGTATTACGAGCAGTACTTC,CASSPEGQGYYEQYF
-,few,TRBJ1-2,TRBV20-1,TGCAGTGCGAAGGACCTCCCGGGAGACTATGGCTACACCTTC,CSAKDLPGDYGYTF
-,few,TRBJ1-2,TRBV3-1,TGTGCCAGCAGCCAAGATTGGGACTATGGCTACACCTTC,CASSQDWDYGYTF
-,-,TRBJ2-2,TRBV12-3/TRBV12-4,TGTGCCAGCAGTCCCTCCGAAACTCGCACCGGGGAGCTGTTTTTT,CASSPSETRTGELFF
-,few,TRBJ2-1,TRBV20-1,TGCAACCCCCAGAGCGGAAGCTCCTACAATGAGCAGTTCTTC,CNPQSGSSYNEQFF
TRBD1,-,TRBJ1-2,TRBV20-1,TGCAGTGCTAGAGATGCAGGGGGGCAAGGCTACACCTTC,CSARDAGGQGYTF
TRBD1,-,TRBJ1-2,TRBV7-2,TGTGCCAGCAGCGGCAGGGGGAACGGCTACACCTTC,CASSGRGNGYTF
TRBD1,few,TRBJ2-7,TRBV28,TGTGCCAGCAGTTTCAGACAGGGGGCGTTCGAGCAGTACTTC,CASSFRQGAFEQYF
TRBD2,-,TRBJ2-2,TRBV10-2,TGCGCCAGCAGGACTAGCGGGAGTAACACCGGGGAGCTGTTTTTT,CASRTSGSNTGELFF
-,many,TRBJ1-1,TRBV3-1,TGTGCCAGCAGCCAAGCGGGACTTGAAGCTTTCTTT,CASSQAGLEAFF
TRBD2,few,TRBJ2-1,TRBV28,TGTGCCAGCACTAGCGGGGCGACCAATGAGCAGTTCTTC,CASTSGATNEQFF
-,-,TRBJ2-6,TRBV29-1,TGCAGCGTTGCCGGTGACAGCTACTATGGGGCCAACGTCCTGACTTTC,CSVAGDSYYGANVLTF
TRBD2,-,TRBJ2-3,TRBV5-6,TGTGCCAGCAGCGAGGGACTACGCAACCTCCATACGCAGTATTTT,CASSEGLRNLHTQYF
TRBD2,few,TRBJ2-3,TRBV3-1,TGTGCCAGCAGCCGGACTAGCGGGAGGGACACAGATACGCAGTATTTT,CASSRTSGRDTDTQYF
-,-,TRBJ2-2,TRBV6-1,TGTGCCAGCAGAAGCGTTGGCAGGGGCAACACCGGGGAGCTGTTTTTT,CASRSVGRGNTGELFF
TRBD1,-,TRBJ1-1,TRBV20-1,TGCAGTGCCACCTCAGGGGGAAACACTGAAGCTTTCTTT,CSATSGGNTEAFF
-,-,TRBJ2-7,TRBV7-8,TGTGCCAGCAGCCTAAGTAGTCATTCCTACGAGCAGTACTTC,CASSLSSHSYEQYF
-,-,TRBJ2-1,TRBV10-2,TGCGCCAGCCAGGTCCCGACCTCCGGAAATGAGCAGTTCTTC,CASQVPTSGNEQFF
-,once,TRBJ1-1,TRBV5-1,TGCGCCAGCAGCTTGGTACCAGACATGAACACTGAAGCTTTCTTT,CASSLVPDMNTEAFF
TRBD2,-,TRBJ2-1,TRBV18,TGTGCCAGCTCACCAACCAGCGGGAGAGACAATGAGCAGTTCTTC,CASSPTSGRDNEQFF
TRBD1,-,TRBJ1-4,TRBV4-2,TGTGCCAGCAGCCGCCGGGACAGGGAAGGTGGTGAAAAACTGTTTTTT,CASSRRDREGGEKLFF
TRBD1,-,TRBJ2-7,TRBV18,TGTGCCAGCTCACCGGGACAGGGGAATTACGAGCAGTACTTC,CASSPGQGNYEQYF
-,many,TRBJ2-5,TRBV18,TGTGCCAGCTCACCACCGTGGACTCAAGAGACCCAGTACTTC,CASSPPWTQETQYF
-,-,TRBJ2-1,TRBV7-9,TGTGCCAGCAGCTTAACGGAGAATGAGCAGTTCTTC,CASSLTENEQFF
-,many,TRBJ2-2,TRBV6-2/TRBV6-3,TGTGCCAGCAGTCCTACTAGTGACACCGGGGAGCTGTTTTTT,CASSPTSDTGELFF
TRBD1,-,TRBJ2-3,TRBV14,TGTGCCAGCAGCCAAGGACAGGGGAGGTACGCACGCACAGATACGCAGTATTTT,CASSQGQGRYARTDTQYF
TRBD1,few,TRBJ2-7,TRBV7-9,TGTGCCAGCAGCTTAGTACAGGGGCAAAACTACGAGCAGTACTTC,CASSLVQGQNYEQYF
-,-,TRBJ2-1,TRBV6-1,TGTGCCAGCAGGGTCGACAGGTCTTCCTACAATGAGCAGTTCTTC,CASRVDRSSYNEQFF
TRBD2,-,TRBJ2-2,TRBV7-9,TGTGCCAGCAGCTTGGCGGGAGGGGACACCGGGGAGCTGTTTTTT,CASSLAGGDTGELFF
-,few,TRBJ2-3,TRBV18,TGTGCCAGCTCACCTCTGGCCCCCCCCGGCACAGATACGCAGTATTTT,CASSPLAPPGTDTQYF
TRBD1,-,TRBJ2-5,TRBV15,TGTGCCACCAGCAGGGATACGGGACAGGGGAATAGGGAGACCCAGTACTTC,CATSRDTGQGNRETQYF
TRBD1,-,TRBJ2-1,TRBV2,TGTGCCAGCAGGGGAGCGACAGGGGGCCTACGCGAGCAGTTCTTC,CASRGATGGLREQFF
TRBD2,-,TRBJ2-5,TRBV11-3,TGTGCCAGCAGCTTAGATTTGACTAGCGTCGAAGAGACCCAGTACTTC,CASSLDLTSVEETQYF
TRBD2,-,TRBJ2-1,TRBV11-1,TGTGCCAGCAGCCGTAGCGGGGGACCCTACAATGAGCAGTTCTTC,CASSRSGGPYNEQFF
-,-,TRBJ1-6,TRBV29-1,TGCAGCGTTTCCGGAGGGCAGACTAATTCACCCCTCCACTTT,CSVSGGQTNSPLHF
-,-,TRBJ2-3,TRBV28,TGTGCCAGCAGTTATGGGGTAGTGGGGAGCACAGATACGCAGTATTTT,CASSYGVVGSTDTQYF
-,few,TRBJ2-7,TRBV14,TGTGCCAGCAGCCAAGCGATCTACGAGCAGTACTTC,CASSQAIYEQYF
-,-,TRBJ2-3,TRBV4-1,TGCGCCAGCAGCCAAGAACAGCAAGCGGTAAGGGATACGCAGTATTTT,CASSQEQQAVRDTQYF